Following are 18 T cell receptor beta chains from one sample sequenced in a study of T cells in Graves' hyperthyroidism and ophthalmopathy. Amplified regions were TCR beta CDR3 sequences from RNA transcripts. In the first-round RT-PCR of the TCR CDR3, the HTBI primer set was used. In TCRdb, the multiplex PCR reads were re-called with MiXCR into one record per CDR3 protein. The sample yields fewer than 750,000 distinct CDR3 sequences, 14% to 15% seen once. Material: blood. These receptors came from a woman in her thirties or forties with Graves' ophthalmopathy.

The genes are TRBV5-1 and TRBJ2-7; TRBD1 agrees at 7 bases. CDR3 length: 13 amino acids. CDR1 is SGHRS, CDR2 YFSETQ, per germline. V gave up 8 bases and J gave up 5 bases; unmatched junction bases: 10. This CDR3 is CASTTGRADEQYF. The CDR3 DNA sequence: TGCGCCAGTACGACAGGGAGAGCTGACGAGCAGTACTTC.

This clonotype has ten or more counts. The rearrangement links TRBV6-2 or TRBV6-3 to TRBJ2-7, with 8 bases aligning to TRBD2. Germline-derived CDR1 and CDR2 are MNHEY and SVGEGT. Germline trimming cut 6 bases from V and 3 bases from J; bases unmatched to any gene: 4. The CDR3 loop spans 13 amino acids. CDR3 amino acids: CASRGLAGYEQYF. CDR3 in DNA: TGTGCCAGCAGAGGTCTAGCGGGCTACGAGCAGTACTTC.

This clonotype has a handful of counts. This chain connects TRBV9 to TRBJ2-4, with D perhaps matching TRBD2 (7 bases). Deletions cut 0 bases from V and 8 bases from J, with 12 bases between. The CDR3 covers 14 residues. Germline V lookup: CDR1 SGDLS, CDR2 YYNGEE. CDR3 loop: CASSVAGGSDIQYF. The CDR3 nucleotides read TGTGCCAGCAGCGTAGCGGGGGGCTCTGACATTCAGTACTTC.

This clonotype was seen many times. This chain uses TRBV27 with TRBJ2-7; 8 bases map to TRBD1. In germline, CDR1 is MNHEY, CDR2 SMNVEV (reference sequence). The CDR3 sequence is 15 residues long. The V gene end was trimmed by 6 bases and the J gene end by 1 base; junction bases not matched to a gene: 8. CDR3 loop: CASSSTGTGSYEQYF. CDR3 nucleotides: TGTGCCAGCAGCTCAACGGGGACAGGATCCTACGAGCAGTACTTC.

This clonotype was found many times. This sequence joins TRBV29-1 and TRBJ2-7; D may be TRBD1 (5 bases). The CDR3 length is 14 residues. V lost 4 bases, J lost 0 bases, and 13 bases lay in between. The germline V gene encodes CDR1 SQVTM and CDR2 ANQGSEA. In DNA, the CDR3 is TGCAGCGTTGCGTGGCAGGGCCTCTCCTACGAGCAGTACTTC. It yields the protein CSVAWQGLSYEQYF.

This sequence joins TRBV28 and TRBJ1-1; TRBD1 matches at 7 bases. Germline assignment: CDR1 MDHEN and CDR2 SYDVKM. Trimming removed 6 bases from V and 4 bases from J; junction bases left unmatched: 8. The CDR3 is 14 amino acids. CDR3 DNA sequence: TGTGCCAGCAGCATCCTTACAGGGGTCACTGAAGCTTTCTTT. As protein: CASSILTGVTEAFF.

This chain connects TRBV7-8 to TRBJ1-6; D gene unclear. Trimming took 5 bases from V and 1 from J, leaving 9 bases between them. The V gene's germline CDR1 is SGHVS and CDR2 FQNEAQ. The CDR3 spans 15 residues. CDR3 in amino acids: CASSQRESYNSPLHF. Here the CDR3 DNA reads TGTGCCAGCAGCCAAAGGGAGTCCTATAATTCACCCCTCCACTTT.

This clonotype has ten or more counts. The chain has TRBV7-3 and TRBJ1-6; unclear D gene. Per germline, CDR1 SGHTA and CDR2 FQGTGA. CDR3 length: 13 residues. V lost 4 bases to trimming and J lost 7 bases, with 8 bases between them. Here the CDR3 DNA reads TGTGCCAGCAGCTGGAAGGAGAATTCACCCCTCCACTTT. Amino acid sequence: CASSWKENSPLHF. The variable domain in full, with the rest retrieved from reference TRBV7-3 and TRBJ1-6, is GAGVSQTPSNKVTEKGKYVELRCDPISGHTALYWYRQSLGQGPEFLIYFQGTGAADDSGLPNDRFFAVRPEGSVSTLKIQRTERGDSAVYLCASSWKENSPLHFGNGTRLTVT.

This clonotype was detected ten times or more. The CDR3 sequence: CASVTTSGSSYEQYF. The CDR3 nucleotides are TGTGCCAGCGTCACGACTAGCGGGAGTTCCTACGAGCAGTACTTC. This rearrangement joins TRBV28 to TRBJ2-7, with 12 nucleotides matching TRBD2. Germline CDR1 MDHEN, CDR2 SYDVKM. Trimming removed 8 bases from V and 1 base from J; junction bases left unmatched: 6. The CDR3 is 15 amino acids.

This rearrangement joins TRBV27 to TRBJ2-4; the D gene is possibly TRBD1 (5 bases). V was shortened by 3 bases and J by 2 bases, with 8 bases between the two germline ends. Germline V CDR1 and CDR2: MNHEY, SMNVEV (reference sequence). This CDR3 contains 14 residues. CDR3 in amino acids: CASSFSGSKNIQYF. The CDR3 region has the DNA TGTGCCAGCAGTTTCTCAGGGTCCAAAAACATTCAGTACTTC.

In this sample, this clonotype turned up many times. The chain links TRBV4-1 to TRBJ2-5; no firm D call. The CDR3 is 14 residues long. Germline V gene lookup returns CDR1 MGHRA and CDR2 YSYEKL. The V and J ends lost 4 bases and 3 bases respectively, with 12 bases between them. The CDR3 region is CASSRALQEETQYF. For the CDR3, the DNA is TGCGCCAGCAGCCGTGCGTTGCAAGAAGAGACCCAGTACTTC.

The chain joins TRBV11-2 to TRBJ2-4; 13 bases match TRBD2. The CDR3 length is 18 residues. Germline V CDR1 and CDR2: SGHAT, FQNNGV. The V segment lost 3 bases and the J segment 1 base; nucleotides outside the gene matches: 6. As DNA, the CDR3 is TGTGCCAGCAGCTTTGGTGGACTAGCGGGAGTTGCCAAAAACATTCAGTACTTC. As protein: CASSFGGLAGVAKNIQYF.

This clonotype was seen repeatedly, ten times or more. The CDR3 sequence: CASSLAAGMSEAFF. The CDR3 DNA sequence: TGTGCCAGCAGCTTAGCGGCAGGGATGAGTGAAGCTTTCTTT. This chain connects TRBV7-9 to TRBJ1-1, with D tentatively TRBD1 (5 bases). Trimming removed 0 bases from V and 7 bases from J, with 12 bases in between. Germline V gene data show CDR1 as SEHNR and CDR2 as FQNEAQ (reference sequence). The CDR3 is 14 amino acids.

This clonotype was counted many times. The chain uses TRBV27 and TRBJ2-7; maybe TRBD1 (5 bases). V dropped 2 bases and J dropped 3 bases, with 14 bases sitting between them. The length of the CDR3 is 15 residues. Germline values: CDR1 MNHEY, CDR2 SMNVEV (reference sequence). The CDR3 is CASSLARGVIYEQYF. CDR3 coding DNA: TGTGCCAGCAGTTTAGCTAGGGGTGTGATCTACGAGCAGTACTTC.

Ten or more counts support this clonotype. The chain combines TRBV6-1 with TRBJ1-2, with TRBD1 identical over 8 bases. V lost 6 bases to trimming and J lost 4 bases; unmatched junction nucleotides: 4. The CDR3 sequence is 13 residues long. Germline values: CDR1 MNHNS, CDR2 SASEGT. CDR3 amino acids: CASSQGASYGYTF. CDR3 nucleotides: TGTGCCAGCAGCCAGGGGGCCTCCTATGGCTACACCTTC.

This clonotype has at least ten counts. At one of its ends the junction is not consistent with the germline gene, which may arise from a read error. This chain connects TRBV6-1 to TRBJ1-5, with D tentatively TRBD1 (5 bases). The CDR3 is made up of 13 amino acids. From germline, CDR1 is MNHNS and CDR2 SASEGT. The CDR3 region is CASSSKRGVKADF. The CDR3 nucleotides are TGTGCCAGCAGCTCGAAACGGGGGGTAAAGGCGGATTTT.

The rearrangement links TRBV4-3 to TRBJ2-2; 7 nucleotides align to TRBD1. Trimming took 2 bases from V and 1 from J; bases not matched to a gene: 4. The CDR3 loop spans 16 amino acids. CDR1 LGHNA and CDR2 YSLEER come from the germline V gene. The CDR3 DNA reads as TGCGCCAGCAGCCAACTCCGGACAGGGAACACCGGGGAGCTGTTTTTT. Its protein product is CASSQLRTGNTGELFF.

This clonotype appeared many times. The chain combines TRBV19 with TRBJ2-5; D not certain. V was pared by 3 bases and J by 1 base, with 6 bases between. CDR1 is LNHDA, CDR2 SQIVND, per germline (reference sequence). This CDR3 is built from 13 residues. CDR3: CASSITIQETQYF. The DNA of the CDR3 is TGTGCCAGTAGTATCACCATCCAAGAGACCCAGTACTTC.